A selection of T cell receptor beta chains follows, all from one sample in a study of cytomegalovirus exposure and HLA in healthy donors. TCRdb's copy holds only in-frame clones and misses some; the assay was immunoSEQ multiplex PCR. The table shows about 190,000 clones, with 75% to 80% occurring only once. The sequencing sample was made of PBMCs. These receptors came from a woman in her twenties or thirties in good health and CMV-seropositive. CDR3s include the opening cysteine and the closing phenylalanine or tryptophan. A D gene is named only where the DNA matches it firmly. The size entry is marked missing in some rows and otherwise reads once, few, many or a size class.

clone_size d_call j_call v_call cdr3_nt cdr3_aa
. . TRBJ2-7 TRBV19 TGTGCCAGTAGTAAGGCCCGGAGCTACGAGCAGTACTTC CASSKARSYEQYF
. TRBD1 TRBJ1-2 TRBV7-9 TGTGCCAGCAGCTTATCCCCGGGACAGGAGTATGGCTACACCTTC CASSLSPGQEYGYTF
. TRBD2 TRBJ2-1 TRBV19 TGTGCCAGTAGTATAGTCGGGACTAGCGGTTACAATGAGCAGTTCTTC CASSIVGTSGYNEQFF
. TRBD1 TRBJ1-5 TRBV27 TGTGCCAGCAGTTTGGTCAGGGGGCCGACGGGCAATCAGCCCCAGCATTTT CASSLVRGPTGNQPQHF
. . TRBJ1-2 TRBV4-3 TGCGCCAGCAGCCAAGATCGCCTTACAGGGCGGCGTGGCTACACCTTC CASSQDRLTGRRGYTF
once . TRBJ2-7 TRBV6-6 TGTGCCAGCAGTTACTCCGGGACAACCTACGAGCAGTACTTC CASSYSGTTYEQYF
few TRBD1 TRBJ2-7 TRBV7-9 TGTGCCAGCAGCCTCCGGGACAGAAGCGAGCAGTACTTC CASSLRDRSEQYF
. TRBD2 TRBJ2-4 TRBV9 TGTGCCAGCAGCGTCCACCCCGGGGGGGCCGGGGAAAACATTCAGTACTTC CASSVHPGGAGENIQYF
few TRBD1 TRBJ1-4 TRBV30 TGTGCCTGGAGTCCCGGGACAGGGGTTGAAAAACTGTTTTTT CAWSPGTGVEKLFF
. TRBD1 TRBJ1-2 TRBV6-1 TGTGCCAGCAGTGATGGACAGGCCGGGATCTATGGCTACACCTTC CASSDGQAGIYGYTF
few TRBD2 TRBJ2-7 TRBV28 TGTGCCAGCAGTCAGATCACTAGCGGTTCCTACGAGCAGTACTTC CASSQITSGSYEQYF
. . TRBJ2-7 TRBV19 TGTGCCAGTAGTACCCCGAGGGGAGGTCTTTACGAGCAGTACTTC CASSTPRGGLYEQYF
. TRBD1 TRBJ2-1 TRBV6-6 TGTGCCAGCAGTCGGACAGGGGGTAAGAATGAGCAGTTCTTC CASSRTGGKNEQFF
. . TRBJ2-7 TRBV7-8 TGTGCCAGCAGCTTAGACAGGCTCTACGAGCAGTACTTC CASSLDRLYEQYF
. . TRBJ2-2 TRBV7-3 TGTGCCAGCAGCTCACAGGGCACCGGGGAGCTGTTTTTT CASSSQGTGELFF
. . TRBJ2-7 TRBV2 TGTGCCAGCACTAGCCACTACGAGCAGTACTTC CASTSHYEQYF
once . TRBJ2-2 TRBV14 TGTGCCAGCAGCCAAGAGCTAAGCGGCACCGGGGAGCTGTTTTTT CASSQELSGTGELFF